This T cell receptor (beta chain) derives from a study of CD8 T cells in ankylosing spondylitis. Study-level results: Ankylosing spondylitis blood appeared to carry a characteristic TCR beta motif of several highly homologous variants. Relatively rare in peripheral blood, disease-linked clones were also CD8+. Significantly higher representation of disease-linked clones was reported for matched ankylosing spondylitis synovial fluid.

Using its own MiXCR run on the 5' RACE reads, TCRdb lists one record per CDR3 protein. The sample includes fewer than 650,000 distinct CDR3 sequences, 12% of them seen just once. On this clonotype itself: The antigen is undetermined.

Sequenced sample: blood, either unsorted or a sorted T cell fraction (not recorded which). The source of this sequence is a male donor with ankylosing spondylitis.

The CDR3 DNA sequence: TGTGCCAGCAGCTTGGATCCCGGGACAGGGAAGGCTTTCTTT. Translated, it gives CASSLDPGTGKAFF. The chain links TRBV7-2 to TRBJ1-1, with 9 bases identical to TRBD1. Germline V gene data show CDR1 as SGHTA and CDR2 as FQGNSA. V dropped 3 bases and J dropped 11; count of bases not matched to a gene: 10. This CDR3 comprises 14 residues.